Presented here are 7 T cell receptor beta chains from one specimen sequenced in a study of identical twins. TCRdb used MiXCR to reprocess the 5' RACE reads, holding one entry per CDR3 protein. The profile covers some 900,000 distinct CDR3 sequences, with about 12% appearing a single time and under 2% taken by the ten largest. Another study also made use of these data, one on yellow fever vaccine responses in identical twins.

The specimen sequenced was PBMCs. Source of these receptors: a woman aged 18-29 years in good health.

V usage is TRBV12-3 or TRBV12-4 and J usage is TRBJ2-2; no reliable D call. CDR3 length equals 11 residues. Trimming removed 7 bases at V and 6 bases at J, with 6 bases between. The CDR3: CASTLAGELFF. DNA of the CDR3: TGTGCCAGCACATTGGCCGGGGAGCTGTTTTTT.

The chain has TRBV28 and TRBJ2-1; perhaps TRBD1 as D (5 bases). This CDR3 region has 16 residues. Germline CDR1 reads MDHEN; CDR2 reads SYDVKM. Deletions cut 6 bases from V and 0 bases from J, with 15 bases between. In DNA, the CDR3 is TGTGCCAGCAGCTATCGGGCCAGGGACTCCTACAATGAGCAGTTCTTC. It codes for CASSYRARDSYNEQFF.

The chain couples TRBV5-6 to TRBJ2-1, with D possibly matching TRBD2 (6 bases). Germline V CDR1 and CDR2: SGHDT, YYEEEE. The ends were cut back, 1 base at V and 3 bases at J, with 17 bases in the middle. This CDR3 is built from 17 residues. As DNA, the CDR3 is TGTGCCAGCAGCTTGTCGGGGACTCGAGGAGGCTACAATGAGCAGTTCTTC. Translated, it gives CASSLSGTRGGYNEQFF.

The rearrangement links TRBV29-1 to TRBJ1-2; 9 bases line up with TRBD1. Trimming at V came to 3 bases and at J to 8 bases, leaving 7 bases not matched to a gene. The germline V gene has CDR1 SQVTM and CDR2 ANQGSEA. The CDR3 length is 13 residues. The DNA for the CDR3 is TGCAGCGTTGAGCAAGGACAGGGGCAAGGCTACACCTTC. It specifies CSVEQGQGQGYTF.

This clonotype has more than one count but fewer than ten. The rearrangement joins TRBV25-1 to TRBJ2-1, with 10 positions matching TRBD2. The CDR3 spans 16 residues. Per the germline V gene, CDR1 is MGHDK and CDR2 is SYGVNS. V trimming: 4 bases; J trimming: 3 bases; junction bases outside the gene matches: 6. CDR3 in amino acids: CASSAPTSGNYNEQFF. The CDR3 DNA follows: TGTGCCAGCAGTGCCCCCACTAGCGGGAACTACAATGAGCAGTTCTTC.

This clonotype was counted only a few times. The chain has TRBV4-1 and TRBJ2-1; 9 nucleotides agree with TRBD2. Looked up from germline, CDR1 is MGHRA and CDR2 is YSYEKL. The CDR3 consists of 15 residues. V shed 1 base, J shed 7 bases, and the junction held 5 bases outside the gene matches. The DNA of the CDR3 is TGCGCCAGCAGCCAAGTGGCGGGGGGGCAGAATGAGCAGTTCTTC. This gives the protein CASSQVAGGQNEQFF.

Ten or more counts support this clonotype. The J gene is TRBJ2-1, the V gene TRBV7-9; TRBD2 matches 7 bases. Unmatched junction bases numbered 7, after V lost 6 bases and J lost 5 bases. CDR3 length: 14 amino acids. The germline gives CDR1 SEHNR, CDR2 FQNEAQ (reference sequence). CDR3 protein: CASSGREWDNEQFF. CDR3 coding DNA: TGTGCCAGCAGTGGGCGGGAGTGGGACAATGAGCAGTTCTTC.